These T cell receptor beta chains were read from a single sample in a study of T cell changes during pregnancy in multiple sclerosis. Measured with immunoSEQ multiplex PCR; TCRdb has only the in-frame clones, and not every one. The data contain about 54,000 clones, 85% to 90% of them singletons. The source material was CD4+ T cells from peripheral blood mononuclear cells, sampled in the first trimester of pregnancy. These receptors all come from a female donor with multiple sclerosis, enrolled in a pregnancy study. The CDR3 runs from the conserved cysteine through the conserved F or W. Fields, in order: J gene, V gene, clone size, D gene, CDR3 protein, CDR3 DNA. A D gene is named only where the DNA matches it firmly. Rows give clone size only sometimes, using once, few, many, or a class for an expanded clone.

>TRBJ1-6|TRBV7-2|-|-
CASSSIPGINSPLHF
TGTGCCAGCAGCTCAATACCCGGGATTAATTCACCCCTCCACTTT
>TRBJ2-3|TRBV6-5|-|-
CATRGVGGTDTQYF
TGTGCCACCCGTGGGGTAGGGGGCACAGATACGCAGTATTTT
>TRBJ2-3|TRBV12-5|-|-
CASGAAPLVGGATDTQYF
TGTGCTAGTGGTGCCGCCCCCCTCGTTGGGGGGGCAACAGATACGCAGTATTTT
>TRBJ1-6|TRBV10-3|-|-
CAIQAGQSNSPLHF
TGTGCCATCCAAGCCGGACAGAGTAATTCACCCCTCCACTTT
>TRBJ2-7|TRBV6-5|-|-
CASTAGVDYEQYF
TGTGCCAGCACAGCTGGAGTCGACTACGAGCAGTACTTC
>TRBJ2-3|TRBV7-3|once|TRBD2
CASSPSWRETQYF
TGTGCCAGCAGCCCCTCCTGGCGGGAGACGCAGTATTTT
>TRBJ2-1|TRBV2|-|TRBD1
CASEHEEGTGEFF
TGTGCCAGCGAGCACGAAGAAGGGACAGGGGAGTTCTTC
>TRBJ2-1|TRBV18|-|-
CASSPLANEQFF
TGTGCCAGCTCACCATTAGCCAATGAGCAGTTCTTC
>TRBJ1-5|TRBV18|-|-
CASSPESRGQPQHF
TGTGCCAGCTCACCCGAATCCAGAGGACAGCCCCAGCATTTT
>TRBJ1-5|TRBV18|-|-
CASSPGSRYNQPQHF
TGTGCCAGCTCACCCGGGTCAAGATACAATCAGCCCCAGCATTTT
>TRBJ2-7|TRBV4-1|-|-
CASSQRQSYEQYF
TGCGCCAGCAGCCAAAGACAGTCCTACGAGCAGTACTTC
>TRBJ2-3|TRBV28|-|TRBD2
CASSLSGSGGDTQYF
TGTGCCAGCAGTTTGAGCGGGAGTGGAGGAGATACGCAGTATTTT
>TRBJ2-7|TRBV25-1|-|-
CASSEIGIGEQYF
TGTGCCAGCAGTGAGATCGGTATCGGCGAGCAGTACTTC
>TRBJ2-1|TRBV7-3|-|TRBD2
CASSPKTSGGFHEQFF
TGTGCCAGCAGCCCGAAGACTAGCGGGGGGTTTCATGAGCAGTTCTTC
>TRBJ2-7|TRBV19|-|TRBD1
CASSPGQGGYEQYF
TGTGCCAGTAGTCCGGGACAGGGTGGATACGAGCAGTACTTC
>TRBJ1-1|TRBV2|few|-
CASTGETSEAFF
TGTGCCAGCACGGGGGAAACCTCTGAAGCTTTCTTT
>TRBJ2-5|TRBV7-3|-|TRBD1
CASSLIPGGETQYF
TGTGCCAGCAGCTTAATTCCAGGGGGCGAGACCCAGTACTTC
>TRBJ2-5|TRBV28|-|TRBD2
CASSITLAGQETQYF
TGTGCCAGCAGTATCACCTTAGCGGGACAAGAGACCCAGTACTTC
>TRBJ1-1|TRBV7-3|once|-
CASSLEMNTEAFF
TGTGCCAGCAGCTTGGAGATGAACACTGAAGCTTTCTTT
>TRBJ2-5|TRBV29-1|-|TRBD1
CSVESSGGVQTQYF
TGCAGCGTTGAATCGTCAGGGGGTGTACAGACCCAGTACTTC